Here is one T cell receptor beta chain with its context. Per the authors' pipeline: Amplification from reference gene primers served as the basis for estimated nucleated cell counts. Clones were sequenced by immunoSEQ multiplex PCR, and TCRdb holds only the in-frame ones, with some missing. V and J calls plus clone size are reproduced from that table; the DNA served to infer D and trimming. The sample includes about 230,000 clones, around four fifths of them seen just once. CDR3 size: 12 residues. V lost 6 bases and J 6 bases, leaving 9 bases between the germline ends. This record comes from a study of blood T cell repertoires in COVID-19. Study-level information: The origin of the acute and convalescent COVID-19 samples was the United States, Italy and Spain. PBMCs, B-cell-depleted T cells, or T cells were the source of the cDNA or gDNA that made up the material.

This sequence joins TRBV12-3 or TRBV12-4 and TRBJ2-1; D is perhaps TRBD1 (5 bases). This receptor was obtained from a woman older than 75 with active or convalescent COVID-19. Sequencing used peripheral blood. CDR3 region: CASSRERNEQFF. The CDR3 nucleotides read TGTGCCAGCAGCAGGGAACGCAATGAGCAGTTCTTC.